This TCR beta chain was retrieved from a study of control samples from healthy donors and cancer patients. CDR3 length equals 13 residues. The germline V gene has CDR1 SGHNT and CDR2 YYREEE (reference sequence). V shed 1 base and J shed 2 bases, with 4 bases lying between them. The repertoire was sequenced with immunoSEQ multiplex PCR; TCRdb's copy has only in-frame clones and lacks some. The repertoire holds over 150,000 clones, with roughly 95% as singletons. The sequence derives from a woman aged 25-40 years in good health. V gene TRBV5-4 combines with J gene TRBJ2-1; no firm D call. What was sequenced was blood. CDR3 nucleotides: TGTGCCAGCAGCTTGTCTGCCTACAATGAGCAGTTCTTC. Protein product: CASSLSAYNEQFF.